This T cell receptor beta chain was captured in a study of blood T cells in healthy people across ages. Study in general: There was about one barcoded beta molecule captured by template switching per two T cells.

Aged roughly 6 to 95, donors were systemically healthy Caucasians from Russia. This clonotype has a handful of counts. A second about 7 to 11 cycle PCR used barcoded and J-beta primers. With 12 random nucleotides, a template-switch adaptor tagged each individual cDNA molecule. At least 2.5 million CDR3-containing paired-end reads were obtained per sample. TCRdb reprocessed the 5' RACE reads via MiXCR and lists one record per CDR3 protein. Of about 780,000 distinct CDR3 sequences in the sample, 46% were seen once. CDR3 length: 18 amino acids. The J segment lost 6 bases and the V segment lost 0 bases, leaving 7 bases of the junction unmatched. Per the germline V gene, CDR1 is SGHAT and CDR2 is FQNNGV.

The sequence derives from a man older than 75 in good health. The rearrangement uses TRBV11-2 and TRBJ2-1; TRBD2 matches at 14 bases. Source material: blood. CDR3 nucleotide sequence: TGTGCCAGCAGCTTAGATCTGACTAGCGGGAGGGTGGTCAATGAGCAGTTCTTC. Translation: CASSLDLTSGRVVNEQFF.